This is a list of T cell receptor beta chains from one sample in a study of control samples from healthy donors and cancer patients. TCRdb's table, derived via immunoSEQ multiplex PCR, lists solely in-frame clones and lacks some. The data hold roughly 160,000 clones, with roughly 94% observed a single time. Material for sequencing was PBMCs. The receptors were gathered from a man between 60 and 70 years old with colorectal cancer. Both conserved end residues are part of each CDR3. The D gene is left open where the match is weak. Size is omitted from some rows. Given values are once, few, many or a class for expanded clones.

clone_size j_call v_call d_call cdr3_nt cdr3_aa
. TRBJ2-2 TRBV5-1 . TGCGCCAGCAGCTCACAGGGAGGGGGATTCGGGGAGCTGTTTTTT CASSSQGGGFGELFF
once TRBJ1-5 TRBV7-9 . TGTGCCAGCAGCCGAAATCGGGCAGGCAAAACGTACAATCAGCCCCAGCATTTT CASSRNRAGKTYNQPQHF
. TRBJ2-4 TRBV30 . TGTGCCTGGAGTGACAGCTTAATAGCCAAAAACATTCAGTACTTC CAWSDSLIAKNIQYF
. TRBJ1-1 TRBV3-1/TRBV3-2 . TGTGCCAGCAGTAAAACCGGGACTTGGAACACTGAAGCTTTCTTT CASSKTGTWNTEAFF
. TRBJ2-3 TRBV3-1/TRBV3-2 . TGTGCCAGCAGCCAGATCGGACAGAGCACAGATACGCAGTATTTT CASSQIGQSTDTQYF
. TRBJ1-6 TRBV14 . TGTGCCAGCAGCCAAGTGATGGGGCAGGGGTGGTCACCCCTCCACTTT CASSQVMGQGWSPLHF
once TRBJ2-3 TRBV2 . TGTGCCAGCAGCGGAGTTGGGGGCGGCGATACGCAGTATTTT CASSGVGGGDTQYF
. TRBJ2-1 TRBV24-1 . TGTGCCACCAGTGATTTAGGGGGACGGCAGTTCTTC CATSDLGGRQFF
. TRBJ1-2 TRBV4-3 TRBD1 TGCGCCAGCAGCCAATTGACAGGGGATTATGGCTACACCTTC CASSQLTGDYGYTF
. TRBJ1-5 TRBV19 . TGTGCCAGTAGTAGCGGGGCCCGAAAAGCGCATCAGCCCCAGCATTTT CASSSGARKAHQPQHF
. TRBJ1-3 TRBV10-3 TRBD1 TGTGCCATCAGTCCTGACAGGGTCAGCTCTGGAAACACCATATATTTT CAISPDRVSSGNTIYF
. TRBJ2-7 TRBV27 TRBD1 TGTGCCAGCAGGGGACAGGGTCGGAACGAGCAGTACTTC CASRGQGRNEQYF
once TRBJ2-2 TRBV6-6 TRBD1 TGTGCCAGCAGTTTTCCGGGACAGGCGAACACCGGGGAGCTGTTTTTT CASSFPGQANTGELFF
. TRBJ1-5 TRBV6-5 . TGTGCCAGCAGAAAAACAGGGAGTCAGCCCCAGCATTTT CASRKTGSQPQHF
. TRBJ1-2 TRBV19 . TGTGCCAGTAGTATAGATGCGGGACATTTTACTAACTATGGCTACACCTTC CASSIDAGHFTNYGYTF
. TRBJ1-1 TRBV9 . TGTGCCAGCAGCGTAGGGCGAGGGGGTGAAGCTTTCTTT CASSVGRGGEAFF
. TRBJ1-6 TRBV4-3 TRBD1 TGCGCCAGCAGCCACACTAAGACAGGGGCAATTACAAATTCACCCCTCCACTTT CASSHTKTGAITNSPLHF
. TRBJ2-3 TRBV5-1 TRBD2 TGCGCCAGCAGCTGGACTAGCGGGGGGGTCAGAGATACGCAGTATTTT CASSWTSGGVRDTQYF
. TRBJ1-6 TRBV5-4 TRBD1 TGTGCCAGCAGCCAATACCCGACAGGGGGCGGCGATTCACCCCTCCACTTT CASSQYPTGGGDSPLHF
. TRBJ1-1 TRBV4-1 . TGCGCCAGCAGCCAAGAGAAGGGGGTTGGGACTGAAGCTTTCTTT CASSQEKGVGTEAFF
. TRBJ1-5 TRBV5-5 TRBD1 TGTGCCAGCAGCTTGGCCAGGGACAGGGACAATCAGCCCCAGCATTTT CASSLARDRDNQPQHF
. TRBJ2-1 TRBV27 . TGTGCCAGCAGTTTAAGGTTTAGCTCCTACAATGAGCAGTTCTTC CASSLRFSSYNEQFF
. TRBJ1-1 TRBV28 . TGTGCCAGCAGTTTTTTGGGACAGAACACTGAAGCTTTCTTT CASSFLGQNTEAFF
. TRBJ2-2 TRBV27 TRBD1 TGTGCCAGCAAAGGACAGGGGTATTACGGGGAGCTGTTTTTT CASKGQGYYGELFF
. TRBJ1-4 TRBV15 TRBD1 TGTGCCACCAGCGGGGACAGGGAAGGGGGTGAAAAACTGTTTTTT CATSGDREGGEKLFF
few TRBJ1-1 TRBV11-2 . TGTGCCAGCAGTTTTGGGAGCCCCCCCGGCGACACTGAAGCTTTCTTT CASSFGSPPGDTEAFF
. TRBJ1-1 TRBV5-5 TRBD1 TGTGCCAGCAGCTCGACAGGGGGGAGGGACACTGAAGCTTTCTTT CASSSTGGRDTEAFF
few TRBJ1-5 TRBV7-9 . TGTGCCAGCAGCTTAGGGAAACAGCCCCAGCATTTT CASSLGKQPQHF
. TRBJ2-3 TRBV9 . TGTGCCAGCAGTCCCGGGACTTCAGATACGCAGTATTTT CASSPGTSDTQYF
many TRBJ1-5 TRBV20-1 . TGCAGTGCAGGAAATCAGCCCCAGCATTTT CSAGNQPQHF
. TRBJ2-5 TRBV7-2 TRBD2 TGTGCCAGCAGCTTAGAGCCCATGGGGACTAGCTGGACGAGGGAGACCCAGTACTTC CASSLEPMGTSWTRETQYF
. TRBJ1-2 TRBV6-5 . TGTGCCAGCAGTTACGACTTGGGGAACTATGGCTACACCTTC CASSYDLGNYGYTF
. TRBJ1-4 TRBV5-4 . TGTGCCAGCAGCTTGGCGGGGGGATCTAATGAAAAACTGTTTTTT CASSLAGGSNEKLFF
. TRBJ2-3 TRBV6-5 . TGTGCCAGTAAAGCGGGCCTTCTCACAGATACGCAGTATTTT CASKAGLLTDTQYF
. TRBJ2-1 TRBV29-1 . TGCAGCGTTGTGGGGGGCCATGAGCAGTTCTTC CSVVGGHEQFF
. TRBJ2-3 TRBV19 TRBD1 TGTGCCAGTAGTAACCTAGACAGGGGGCGAACAGATACGCAGTATTTT CASSNLDRGRTDTQYF
. TRBJ1-1 TRBV7-9 . TGTGCCAGCAGCTTAGAGGGCGTTAACACTGAAGCTTTCTTT CASSLEGVNTEAFF
. TRBJ1-5 TRBV19 TRBD1 TGTGCCAGTAGTTTGGACAGGGGTTATCAGCCCCAGCATTTT CASSLDRGYQPQHF
. TRBJ1-1 TRBV6-6 . TGTGCCAGCAGTGCAATGAACACTGAAGCTTTCTTT CASSAMNTEAFF
. TRBJ1-5 TRBV6-6 TRBD1 TGTGCCAGCAGTCAGCCTTCCCGACAGGGGGCGAACAATCAGCCCCAGCATTTT CASSQPSRQGANNQPQHF
. TRBJ2-4 TRBV6-5 . TGTGCCAGCAGTTACCGGGACCATCGAGTTCAGTACTTC CASSYRDHRVQYF
. TRBJ2-7 TRBV3-1/TRBV3-2 . TGTGCCAGCAGTTCGACAACGGTACCTACCTACGAGCAGTACTTC CASSSTTVPTYEQYF
. TRBJ1-5 TRBV15 TRBD1 TGTGCCACCACCCGGGACAGGGCTTATCAGCCCCAGCATTTT CATTRDRAYQPQHF
. TRBJ1-5 TRBV6-6 TRBD1 TGTGCCAGCAGTCTGCGACAGGGACCCGATCAGCCCCAGCATTTT CASSLRQGPDQPQHF
. TRBJ1-1 TRBV2 . TGTGCCAGCAGTTCACAGGGTATGAACACTGAAGCTTTCTTT CASSSQGMNTEAFF
. TRBJ1-5 TRBV3-1/TRBV3-2 . TGTGCCAGCAGCCGGTACATGGATCAGCCCCAGCATTTT CASSRYMDQPQHF
. TRBJ2-5 TRBV2 . TGTGCCAGCAGATCACAGGGTGCCTCGCAAGAGACCCAGTACTTC CASRSQGASQETQYF
. TRBJ1-2 TRBV12-3/TRBV12-4 . TGTGCCAGCAGCCAAGCCCGGCGGGGCTACACCTTC CASSQARRGYTF
. TRBJ2-1 TRBV24-1 . TGTGCCACCAGTGATTCGGGGCCCTTTAGCAATGAGCAGTTCTTC CATSDSGPFSNEQFF
. TRBJ2-7 TRBV5-8 . TGTGCCAGCAGCTTGATCCGGGGGCCCTACGAGCAGTACTTC CASSLIRGPYEQYF
. TRBJ1-5 TRBV7-2 . TGTGCCAGCAGCCCCGGGACGGGCGGGAGCAATCAGCCCCAGCATTTT CASSPGTGGSNQPQHF
. TRBJ1-5 TRBV5-1 . TGCGCCAGCAGCTTAGGGGAGGGGGGCAATCAGCCCCAGCATTTT CASSLGEGGNQPQHF
once TRBJ2-7 TRBV2 . TGTGCCAGCAGTGCACAGAACGAGCAGTACTTC CASSAQNEQYF
. TRBJ2-1 TRBV6-5 TRBD2 TGTGCCAGCAGTTCCCCGAGGACTAGCCCCAACAATGAGCAGTTCTTC CASSSPRTSPNNEQFF
. TRBJ1-2 TRBV9 . TGTGCCAGCAGCGTAGAGGGGGGCTCGAACTATGGCTACACCTTC CASSVEGGSNYGYTF
. TRBJ1-5 TRBV6-2/TRBV6-3 . TGTGCCAGCAGTTACGGGGGATTTCAGCCCCAGCATTTT CASSYGGFQPQHF